The 8 T cell receptor beta chains reported below all come from one sample, sequenced in a study of post-analysis software for immune sequencing data. Antigen specificity for these receptors is unknown. Study-wide results and limits: About five TRBV segments, including TRBV5-6, TRBV5-1 and TRBV20-1, were more frequent in patients than controls.

Included in the TCR beta cDNA libraries were unique molecular identifiers. TCRdb itself ran the PCR reads through MiXCR, one entry per CDR3 protein. The profile shows about 620,000 distinct CDR3 sequences, around 40% of them singletons. Sequencing was performed on blood. The receptors here all came from a girl aged 5 to 17 with multiple sclerosis.

The chain carries TRBV4-1 and TRBJ1-5; TRBD1 aligns across 8 bases. Trimming at V came to 2 bases and at J to 2 bases, leaving 2 bases not matched to a gene. This CDR3 region has 15 residues. Germline lookup yields CDR1 MGHRA and CDR2 YSYEKL. The CDR3 DNA is TGCGCCAGCAGCCAACTGACAGGGGGCAATCAGCCCCAGCATTTT. It is translated as CASSQLTGGNQPQHF.

In the case of this clonotype: The junction differs from germline at one of its ends, possibly a read error. The CDR3 nucleotides read TGTGCCAGTAGTTACGAACAGGGATCCTACAATGAGCAGTACTTC. Translated, it gives CASSYEQGSYNEQYF. The genes are TRBV6-6 and TRBJ2-1, with D tentatively TRBD1 (6 bases). Judging by the DNA end, TRBJ2-7 fits better; the J call may be wrong. CDR1 is MNHNY, CDR2 SVGAGI, per germline (reference sequence). The CDR3 runs 15 residues.

This clonotype was seen a handful of times. This chain links TRBV19 with TRBJ1-1; no reliable D call. Germline V gives CDR1 LNHDA, CDR2 SQIVND (reference sequence). The length of the CDR3 is 13 residues. Trimming removed 3 bases at V and 1 base at J, with 6 bases between. CDR3: CASSMSGNTEAFF. CDR3 sequence (DNA): TGTGCCAGTAGTATGTCCGGGAACACTGAAGCTTTCTTT.

The chain has TRBV11-3 and TRBJ2-7; the D is unclear. Trimming cost V 1 base and J 3 bases, with 13 bases left between them. The CDR3 is 15 residues long. The V gene's germline CDR1 is SGHNT and CDR2 YENEEA. CDR3 DNA: TGTGCCAGCAGCTTAGTGGGCGTGGAGCTCTACGAGCAGTACTTC. It is translated as CASSLVGVELYEQYF.

The chain couples TRBV7-9 to TRBJ2-1; TRBD1 might be the D (6 bases). CDR3 size: 15 residues. Trimming took 8 bases from V and 7 from J, leaving 21 bases between them. In germline, CDR1 is SEHNR, CDR2 FQNEAQ (reference sequence). The chain's CDR3 is CASGDDGQGWNEQFF. The CDR3 nucleotides read TGTGCCAGCGGCGACGATGGTCAGGGGTGGAATGAGCAGTTCTTC.

There are a few counts of this clonotype. This sequence joins TRBV29-1 and TRBJ2-3, with 7 bases fitting TRBD1. Trimming removed 7 bases from V and 2 bases from J; junction bases left unmatched: 3. CDR1 and CDR2 (germline): SQVTM, ANQGSEA. The CDR3 length is 12 residues. CDR3: CSAGQYTDTQYF. CDR3 sequence (DNA): TGCAGCGCGGGACAGTACACAGATACGCAGTATTTT.

J is TRBJ1-2 and V is TRBV5-5; tentatively, D is TRBD1 (5 bases). Trimming pared 0 bases from V and 4 bases from J, leaving 13 bases between. The CDR3 has 15 residues. Germline CDR1 is SGHKS and CDR2 is YYEKEE (reference sequence). The CDR3 is CASSLAGGTGYGYTF. CDR3 coding DNA: TGTGCCAGCAGCTTGGCGGGGGGGACCGGCTATGGCTACACCTTC.

V is TRBV7-3 and J is TRBJ2-1; 8 nucleotides line up with TRBD2. V was clipped by 3 bases and J by 7 bases; unmatched bases: 8. Per germline, CDR1 SGHTA and CDR2 FQGTGA. The CDR3 loop spans 15 amino acids. The CDR3 nucleotides read TGTGCCAGCAGCTTCTCACGGGAGCGGGGGAATGAGCAGTTCTTC. Translated: CASSFSRERGNEQFF.